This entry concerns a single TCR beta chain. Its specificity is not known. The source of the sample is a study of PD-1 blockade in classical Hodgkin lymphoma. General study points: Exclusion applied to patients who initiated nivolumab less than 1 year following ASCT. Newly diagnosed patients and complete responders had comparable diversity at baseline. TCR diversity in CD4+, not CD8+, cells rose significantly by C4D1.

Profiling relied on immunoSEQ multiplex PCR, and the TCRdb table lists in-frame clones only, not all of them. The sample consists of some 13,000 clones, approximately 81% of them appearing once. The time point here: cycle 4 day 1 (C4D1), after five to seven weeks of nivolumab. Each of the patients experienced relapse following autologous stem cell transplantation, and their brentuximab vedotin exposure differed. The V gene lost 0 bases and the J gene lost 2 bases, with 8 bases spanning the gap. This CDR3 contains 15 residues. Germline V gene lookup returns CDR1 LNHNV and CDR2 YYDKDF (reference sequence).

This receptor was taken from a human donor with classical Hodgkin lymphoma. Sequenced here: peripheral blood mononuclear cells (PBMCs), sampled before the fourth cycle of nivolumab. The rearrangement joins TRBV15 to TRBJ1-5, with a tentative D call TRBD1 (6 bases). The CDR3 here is CATSRDPGGNQPQHF. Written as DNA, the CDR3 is TGTGCCACCAGCAGAGATCCAGGGGGCAATCAGCCCCAGCATTTT.